This T cell receptor beta chain was sequenced for a study of technical replicates of blood from several donors. Germline V lookup: CDR1 MNHEY, CDR2 SMNVEV (reference sequence). The CDR3 sequence is 15 residues long. Trimming removed 2 bases from V and 0 bases from J; junction bases left unmatched: 4. Method: immunoSEQ multiplex PCR; TCRdb's copy keeps in-frame clones and lacks some. The profile shows about 100,000 clones, about 95% of them singletons. This chain uses TRBV27 with TRBJ2-7; 7 bases fit TRBD2. Sequencing was performed on T cells isolated from PBMCs. The receptor's source is a human donor in good health. CDR3 in amino acids: CASSLVLATSYEQYF. The CDR3 DNA sequence: TGTGCCAGCAGTTTAGTACTAGCGACCTCCTACGAGCAGTACTTC.